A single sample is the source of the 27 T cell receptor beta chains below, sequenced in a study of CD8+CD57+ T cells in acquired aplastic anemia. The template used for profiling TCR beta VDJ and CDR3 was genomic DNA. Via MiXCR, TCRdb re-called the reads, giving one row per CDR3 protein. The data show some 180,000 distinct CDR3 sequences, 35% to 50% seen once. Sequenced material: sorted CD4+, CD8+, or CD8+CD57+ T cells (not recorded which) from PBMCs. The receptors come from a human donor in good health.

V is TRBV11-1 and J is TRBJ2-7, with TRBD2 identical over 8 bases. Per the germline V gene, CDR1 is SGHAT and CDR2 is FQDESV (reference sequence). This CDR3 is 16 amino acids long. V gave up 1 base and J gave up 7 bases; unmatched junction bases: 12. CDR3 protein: CASSLDSGLAGLEQYF. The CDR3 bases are TGTGCCAGCAGCTTAGATTCGGGGCTAGCGGGTCTTGAGCAGTACTTC.

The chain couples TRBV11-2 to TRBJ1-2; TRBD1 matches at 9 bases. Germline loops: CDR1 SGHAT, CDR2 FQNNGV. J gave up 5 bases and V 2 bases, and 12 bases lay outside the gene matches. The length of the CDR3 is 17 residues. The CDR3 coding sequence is TGTGCCAGCAGCTTACGCCCGTCCGTGACAGGGGGTTATGGCTACACCTTC. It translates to CASSLRPSVTGGYGYTF.

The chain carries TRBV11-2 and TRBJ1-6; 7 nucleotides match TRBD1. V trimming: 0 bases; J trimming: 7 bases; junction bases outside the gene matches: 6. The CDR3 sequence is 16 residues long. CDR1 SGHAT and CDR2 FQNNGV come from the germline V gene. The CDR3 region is CASSLEKGAGNSPLHF. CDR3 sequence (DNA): TGTGCCAGCAGCTTAGAAAAGGGGGCAGGGAATTCACCCCTCCACTTT.

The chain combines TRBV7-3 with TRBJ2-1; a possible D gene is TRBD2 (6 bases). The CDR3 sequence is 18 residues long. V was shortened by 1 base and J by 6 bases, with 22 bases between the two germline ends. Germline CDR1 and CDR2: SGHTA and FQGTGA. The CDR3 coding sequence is TGTGCCAGCAGCTTAAAGGGATTGAGGCGGGATGGTCTCAATGAGCAGTTCTTC. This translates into CASSLKGLRRDGLNEQFF.

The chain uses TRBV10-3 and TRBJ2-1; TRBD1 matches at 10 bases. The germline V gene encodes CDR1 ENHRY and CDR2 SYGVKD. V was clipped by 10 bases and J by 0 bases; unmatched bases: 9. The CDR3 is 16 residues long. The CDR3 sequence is CASLGQGRVSYNEQFF. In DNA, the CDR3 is TGTGCCAGTTTGGGACAGGGGAGAGTCTCCTACAATGAGCAGTTCTTC.

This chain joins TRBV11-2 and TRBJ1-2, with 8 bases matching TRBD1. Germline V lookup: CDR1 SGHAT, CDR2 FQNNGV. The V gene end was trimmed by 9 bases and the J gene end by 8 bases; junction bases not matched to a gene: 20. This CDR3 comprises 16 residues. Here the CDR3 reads CASSAPPGQGGYGYTF. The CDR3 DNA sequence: TGTGCCAGTAGTGCCCCTCCCGGACAGGGAGGATACGGCTACACCTTC.

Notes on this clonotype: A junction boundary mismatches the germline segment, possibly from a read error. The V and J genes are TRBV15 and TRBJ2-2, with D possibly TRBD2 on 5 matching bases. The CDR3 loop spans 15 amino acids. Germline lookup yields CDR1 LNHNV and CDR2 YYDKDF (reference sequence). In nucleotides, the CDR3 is TGTGCCACCGGCAGAGGGTCAGCGAACACCGGGGAGCTGTTTTTC. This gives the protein CATGRGSANTGELFF.

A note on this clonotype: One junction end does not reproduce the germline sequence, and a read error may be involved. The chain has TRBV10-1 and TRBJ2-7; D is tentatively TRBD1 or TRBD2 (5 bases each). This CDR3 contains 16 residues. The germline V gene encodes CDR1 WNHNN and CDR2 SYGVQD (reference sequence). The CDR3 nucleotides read TGCGCCAGCAGTGACTCCGGGACCCATAGACCCTACGAGCAGCACTTC. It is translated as CASSDSGTHRPYEQHF.

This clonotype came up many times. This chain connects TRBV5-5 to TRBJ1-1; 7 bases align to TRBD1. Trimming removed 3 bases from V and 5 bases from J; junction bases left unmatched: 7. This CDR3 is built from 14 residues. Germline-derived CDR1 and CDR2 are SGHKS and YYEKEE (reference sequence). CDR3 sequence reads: CASSSKTGFTEAFF. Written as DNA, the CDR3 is TGTGCCAGCAGCTCCAAGACAGGGTTTACTGAAGCTTTCTTT.

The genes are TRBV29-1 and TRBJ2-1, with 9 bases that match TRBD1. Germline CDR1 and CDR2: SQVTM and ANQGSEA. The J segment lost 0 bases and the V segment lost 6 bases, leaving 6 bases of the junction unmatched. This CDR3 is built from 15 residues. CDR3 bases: TGCAGCGTAAGGACAGGGGCTAACTCCTACAATGAGCAGTTCTTC. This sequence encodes CSVRTGANSYNEQFF.

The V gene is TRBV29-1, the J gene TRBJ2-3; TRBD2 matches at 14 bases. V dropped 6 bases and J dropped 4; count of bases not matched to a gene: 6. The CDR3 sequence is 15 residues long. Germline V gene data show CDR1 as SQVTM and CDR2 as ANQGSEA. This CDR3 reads CSVPGTSGRSDTQYF. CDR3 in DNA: TGCAGCGTGCCCGGGACTAGCGGGAGATCAGATACGCAGTATTTT.

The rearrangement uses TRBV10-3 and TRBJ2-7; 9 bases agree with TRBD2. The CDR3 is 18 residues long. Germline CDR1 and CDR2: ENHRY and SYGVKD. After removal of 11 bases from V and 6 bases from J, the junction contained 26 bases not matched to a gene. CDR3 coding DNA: TGTGCCGTCGGGACTAGCAGTTTGGTCGGGGTCCAAAAAGGCGAGCAGTACTTC. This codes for CAVGTSSLVGVQKGEQYF.

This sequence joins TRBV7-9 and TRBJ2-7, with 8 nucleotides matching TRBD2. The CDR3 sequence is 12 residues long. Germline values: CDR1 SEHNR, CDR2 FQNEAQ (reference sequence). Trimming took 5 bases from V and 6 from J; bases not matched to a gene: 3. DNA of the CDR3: TGTGCCAGCAGCCAGGGACTAGTCGAGCAGTACTTC. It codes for CASSQGLVEQYF. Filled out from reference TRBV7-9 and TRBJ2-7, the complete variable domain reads DTGVSQNPRHKITKRGQNVTFRCDPISEHNRLYWYRQTLGQGPEFLTYFQNEAQLEKSRLLSDRFSAERPKGSFSTLEIQRTEQGDSAMYLCASSQGLVEQYFGPGTRLTVT.

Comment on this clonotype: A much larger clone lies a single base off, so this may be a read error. CDR3 sequence: CSARITCSGELFF. The CDR3 DNA reads TGCAGTGCTAGAATCACTTGCTCCGGGGAGCTGTTTTTT. The rearrangement joins TRBV20-1 to TRBJ2-2; D remains ambiguous. Germline V gene sequence: CDR1 DFQATT, CDR2 SNEGSKA (reference sequence). Trimming shortened V by 2 bases and J by 6 bases, and 10 bases separated the two germline ends. There are 13 residues in the CDR3.

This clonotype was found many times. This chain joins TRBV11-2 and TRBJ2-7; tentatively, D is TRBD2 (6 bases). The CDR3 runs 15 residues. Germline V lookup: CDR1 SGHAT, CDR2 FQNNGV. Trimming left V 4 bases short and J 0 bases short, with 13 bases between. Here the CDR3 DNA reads TGTGCCAGCAGCTCACGACCGGACTACTCCTACGAGCAGTACTTC. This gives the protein CASSSRPDYSYEQYF. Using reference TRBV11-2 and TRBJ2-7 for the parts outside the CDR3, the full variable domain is EAGVAQSPRYKIIEKRQSVAFWCNPISGHATLYWYQQILGQGPKLLIQFQNNGVVDDSQLPKDRFSAERLKGVDSTLKIQPAKLEDSAVYLCASSSRPDYSYEQYFGPGTRLTVT.

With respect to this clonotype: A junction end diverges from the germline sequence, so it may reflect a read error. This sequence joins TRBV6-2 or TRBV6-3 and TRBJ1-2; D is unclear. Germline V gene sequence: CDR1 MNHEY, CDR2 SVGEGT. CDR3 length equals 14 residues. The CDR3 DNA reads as TGTGCCAGCAGTTTGATAGCCAACTATTATGTCTACACCTTC. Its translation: CASSLIANYYVYTF.

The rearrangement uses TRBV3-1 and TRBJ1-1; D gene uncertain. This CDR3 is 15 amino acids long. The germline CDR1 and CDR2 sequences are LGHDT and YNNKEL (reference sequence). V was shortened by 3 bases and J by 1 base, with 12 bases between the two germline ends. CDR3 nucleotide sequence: TGTGCCAGCAGCCATTACGGAGGAGGGAACACTGAAGCTTTCTTT. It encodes CASSHYGGGNTEAFF.

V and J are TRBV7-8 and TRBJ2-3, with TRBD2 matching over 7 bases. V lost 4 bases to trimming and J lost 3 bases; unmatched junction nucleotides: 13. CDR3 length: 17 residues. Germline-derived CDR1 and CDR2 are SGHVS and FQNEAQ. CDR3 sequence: CASSSSRLGGVTDTQYF. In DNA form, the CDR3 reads TGTGCCAGCAGCTCCAGCCGTTTGGGAGGGGTGACAGATACGCAGTATTTT.

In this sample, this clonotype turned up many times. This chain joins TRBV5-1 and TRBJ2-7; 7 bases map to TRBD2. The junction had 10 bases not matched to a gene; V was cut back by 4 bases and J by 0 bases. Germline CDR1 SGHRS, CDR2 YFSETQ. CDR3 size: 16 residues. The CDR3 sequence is CASSVASGQSSYEQYF. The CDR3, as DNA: TGCGCCAGCAGCGTTGCTAGCGGTCAAAGCTCCTACGAGCAGTACTTC.

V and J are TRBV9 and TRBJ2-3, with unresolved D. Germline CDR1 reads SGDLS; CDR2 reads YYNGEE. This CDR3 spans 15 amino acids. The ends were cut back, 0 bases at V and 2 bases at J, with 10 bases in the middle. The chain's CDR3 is CASSVGEQATDTQYF. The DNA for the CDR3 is TGTGCCAGCAGCGTAGGAGAGCAGGCCACAGATACGCAGTATTTT.

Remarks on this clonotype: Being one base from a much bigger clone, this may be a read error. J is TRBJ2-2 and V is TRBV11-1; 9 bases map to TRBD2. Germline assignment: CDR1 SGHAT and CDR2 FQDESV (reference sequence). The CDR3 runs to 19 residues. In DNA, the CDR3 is TGTACCAGCAGCCTAAGGGGGGGTCTAGCGGGACGAGGCACCGGGGAGCTGTTTTTT. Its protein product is CTSSLRGGLAGRGTGELFF.

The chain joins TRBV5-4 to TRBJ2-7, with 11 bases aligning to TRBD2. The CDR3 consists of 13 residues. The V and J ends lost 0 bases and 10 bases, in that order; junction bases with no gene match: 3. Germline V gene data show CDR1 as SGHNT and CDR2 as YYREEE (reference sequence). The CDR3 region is CASSLALAGGQYF. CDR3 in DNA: TGTGCCAGCAGCTTGGCGCTAGCGGGAGGTCAGTACTTC.

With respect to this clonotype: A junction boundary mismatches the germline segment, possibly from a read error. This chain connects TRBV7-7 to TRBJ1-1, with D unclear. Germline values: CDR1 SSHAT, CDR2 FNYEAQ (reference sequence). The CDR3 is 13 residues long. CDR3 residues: CASSFSLDTEAFF. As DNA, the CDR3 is TGTGCTAGCAGCTTTAGCTTAGACACTGAAGCTTTCTTT.

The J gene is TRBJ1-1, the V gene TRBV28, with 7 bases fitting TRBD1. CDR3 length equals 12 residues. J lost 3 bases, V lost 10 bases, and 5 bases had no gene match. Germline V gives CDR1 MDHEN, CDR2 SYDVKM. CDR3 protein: CATWDSYTEAFF. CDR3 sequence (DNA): TGTGCCACATGGGACAGCTACACTGAAGCTTTCTTT.

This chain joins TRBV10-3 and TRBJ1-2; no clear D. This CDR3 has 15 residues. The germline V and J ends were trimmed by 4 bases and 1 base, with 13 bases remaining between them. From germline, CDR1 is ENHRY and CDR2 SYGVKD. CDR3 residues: CAISVLQTRNYGYTF. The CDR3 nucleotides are TGTGCCATCAGTGTTCTACAGACCCGTAACTATGGCTACACCTTC.

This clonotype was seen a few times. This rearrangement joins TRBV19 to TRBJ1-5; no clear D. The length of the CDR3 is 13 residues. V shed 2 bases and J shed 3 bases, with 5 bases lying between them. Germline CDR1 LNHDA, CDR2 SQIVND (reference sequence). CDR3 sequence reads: CASSIQINQPQHF. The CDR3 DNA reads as TGTGCCAGTAGTATACAAATCAATCAGCCCCAGCATTTT.

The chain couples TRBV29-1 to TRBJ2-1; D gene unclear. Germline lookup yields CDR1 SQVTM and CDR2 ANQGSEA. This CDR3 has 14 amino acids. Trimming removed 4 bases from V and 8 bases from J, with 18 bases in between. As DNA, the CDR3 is TGCAGCGTTGCAACAGAGGTTAATGCCCATGAGCAGTTCTTC. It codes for CSVATEVNAHEQFF.